This T cell receptor beta chain derives from a study of blood T cell repertoires in COVID-19. This CDR3 has 13 residues. Germline values: CDR1 SGHTA, CDR2 FQGNSA. V was trimmed by 2 bases and J by 0 bases, leaving 4 bases between them. Sequencing was performed with immunoSEQ multiplex PCR; in TCRdb, only in-frame clones are kept and a portion is missing. The sample lists about 190,000 clones; over 75% were seen once. This TCR was sampled from a woman aged 35 to 49 who had recovered from COVID-19. V is TRBV7-2 and J is TRBJ1-1; D is unclear. The sequencing input was peripheral blood. The CDR3 bases are TGTGCCAGCAGCTTAACAGTGAACACTGAAGCTTTCTTT. This sequence encodes CASSLTVNTEAFF.